These 26 T cell receptor beta chains came from one sample sequenced in a study of post-analysis software for immune sequencing data. Study-level results: Roughly 5 TRBV segments occurring more often in patients than controls included TRBV5-6, TRBV5-1 and TRBV20-1.

Their antigen targets remain unknown. Researchers reported that TCR beta cDNA libraries carried unique molecular identifiers. TCRdb ran MiXCR on the PCR reads and lists one entry per CDR3 protein. The sample includes about 540,000 distinct CDR3 sequences, 34% of them seen just once. The sample consisted of blood. The receptors were gathered from a girl aged 2-17 years with multiple sclerosis.

This clonotype has just a few counts. The V gene is TRBV5-1, the J gene TRBJ2-7; no firm D call. There are 13 residues in the CDR3. Germline V gene sequence: CDR1 SGHRS, CDR2 YFSETQ. Trimming took 4 bases from V and 3 from J, leaving 11 bases between them. The CDR3 protein is CASSLDDFYEQYF. CDR3 DNA sequence: TGCGCCAGCAGCCTGGACGATTTCTACGAGCAGTACTTC.

The V gene is TRBV28, the J gene TRBJ1-5; TRBD1 might be the D (5 bases). This CDR3 has 14 residues. Germline V gives CDR1 MDHEN, CDR2 SYDVKM. The germline V and J ends were trimmed by 4 bases and 7 bases, with 14 bases remaining between them. The CDR3: CASSYYQGAQPQHF. The CDR3 DNA follows: TGTGCCAGCAGTTACTACCAGGGTGCGCAGCCCCAGCATTTT.

This clonotype was picked up a small number of times. The chain has TRBV6-2 or TRBV6-3 and TRBJ1-5, with a possible D match to TRBD1 (5 bases). The V and J ends lost 7 bases and 3 bases respectively, with 16 bases between them. CDR3 length: 15 residues. Germline V gene data show CDR1 as MNHEY and CDR2 as SVGEGT. CDR3 nucleotide sequence: TGTGCCAGCACCCGGGGGGGGGTCTCCAATCAGCCCCAGCATTTT. Amino acids: CASTRGGVSNQPQHF.

The V call is TRBV10-3, the J call TRBJ2-3; 10 nucleotides match TRBD2. CDR3 length: 19 residues. V lost 4 bases and J lost 0; bases outside the gene matches: 13. CDR1 ENHRY and CDR2 SYGVKD come from the germline V gene. The DNA of the CDR3 is TGTGCCATCAGTGCGGCTAGCGGGGGAAACATAAAAAGCACAGATACGCAGTATTTT. Protein sequence: CAISAASGGNIKSTDTQYF.

This chain connects TRBV28 to TRBJ2-1, with TRBD2 matching 8 bases. The germline V gene has CDR1 MDHEN and CDR2 SYDVKM. The CDR3 runs 16 residues. The junction had 8 bases not matched to a gene; V was cut back by 3 bases and J by 4 bases. CDR3 DNA sequence: TGTGCCAGCAGTTTCGGGGGGGGCCTACTATACAATGAGCAGTTCTTC. Translating gives CASSFGGGLLYNEQFF.

The V call is TRBV20-1, the J call TRBJ1-6, with 8 bases matching TRBD1. CDR3 size: 16 residues. The germline CDR1 and CDR2 sequences are DFQATT and SNEGSKA (reference sequence). The trim removed 3 bases at V and 3 bases at J, leaving 7 bases unmatched. CDR3 region: CSASVSGGLYNSPLHF. The CDR3 nucleotides are TGCAGTGCTAGCGTCTCAGGGGGCCTCTATAATTCACCCCTCCACTTT.

The CDR3 DNA reads TGTGCCAGCAGCCAAGGGACAGGGGGCAGGTACTACGAGCAGTACTTC. It encodes CASSQGTGGRYYEQYF. The gene calls are TRBV14 and TRBJ2-7; 11 bases map to TRBD1. Germline loops: CDR1 SGHDN, CDR2 FVKESK. The CDR3 runs to 16 residues. Trimming removed 1 base from V and 3 bases from J; junction bases left unmatched: 5. Full variable domain (remainder filled in from reference TRBV14 and TRBJ2-7): EAGVTQFPSHSVIEKGQTVTLRCDPISGHDNLYWYRRVMGKEIKFLLHFVKESKQDESGMPNNRFLAERTGGTYSTLKVQPAELEDSGVYFCASSQGTGGRYYEQYFGPGTRLTVT.

Comment on this clonotype: A much larger clone differs from this one at a single base, so this may be a read error. The gene calls are TRBV3-1 and TRBJ2-7; D is uncertain. Between the trimmed V and J ends, which lost 1 base and 3 bases, there was a span of 7 bases. Germline CDR1 reads LGHDT; CDR2 reads YNNKEL (reference sequence). This CDR3 spans 13 amino acids. This CDR3 is CASSQGGDYEQYV. CDR3 bases: TGTGCCAGCAGCCAAGGGGGTGACTACGAGCAGTACGTC.

CDR3 sequence: CASSLYRGRPEYGYTF. As DNA, the CDR3 is TGTGCCAGCAGTTTGTATAGGGGGCGACCCGAATATGGCTACACCTTC. The chain is built from TRBV12-3 or TRBV12-4 and TRBJ1-2; 7 nucleotides match TRBD1. Trimming took 3 bases from V and 5 from J; bases not matched to a gene: 12. The CDR3 contains 16 residues.

This clonotype was counted many times. V gene TRBV5-1 combines with J gene TRBJ1-1; 7 nucleotides agree with TRBD1. From germline, CDR1 is SGHRS and CDR2 YFSETQ. The CDR3 totals 14 residues. Trimming at V came to 4 bases and at J to 1 base, leaving 4 bases not matched to a gene. The CDR3 DNA reads as TGCGCCAGCAGCCGGACAGGAGGGAACACTGAAGCTTTCTTT. Its translation is CASSRTGGNTEAFF.

The gene calls are TRBV10-3 and TRBJ1-5; D not certain. With 10 bases removed from V and 9 bases from J, the gap between germline ends came to 13 bases. The germline CDR1 and CDR2 sequences are ENHRY and SYGVKD. This CDR3 has 11 amino acids. The CDR3 region is CATPGRMPQHF. CDR3 bases: TGTGCCACCCCGGGGAGGATGCCCCAGCATTTT.

This clonotype appeared a few times. The chain carries TRBV12-3 or TRBV12-4 and TRBJ2-1, with D perhaps being TRBD1 or TRBD2 (6 bases each). V was clipped by 1 base and J by 6 bases, with 10 bases between them. The CDR3 covers 14 residues. CDR3: CASSLEGGGNEQFF. CDR3 nucleotide sequence: TGTGCCAGCAGTTTAGAAGGGGGAGGCAATGAGCAGTTCTTC.

The rearrangement links TRBV29-1 to TRBJ2-3; possible D gene TRBD2, 7 bases. Germline V lookup: CDR1 SQVTM, CDR2 ANQGSEA. This CDR3 is 14 amino acids long. V lost 6 bases and J lost 1, with 14 bases in between. This chain's CDR3 is CSVLGGGGTDTQYF. The CDR3 region has the DNA TGCAGCGTGCTTGGAGGGGGGGGCACAGATACGCAGTATTTT.

This chain links TRBV20-1 with TRBJ2-5, with D possibly being TRBD1 or TRBD2 (6 bases each). Germline-derived CDR1 and CDR2 are DFQATT and SNEGSKA (reference sequence). The V end was cut by 3 bases, the J end by 6 bases, with 20 bases between. CDR3 length equals 15 residues. CDR3 loop: CSARSSRGRGQTQYF. CDR3 sequence (DNA): TGCAGTGCTAGGTCGTCTCGGGGGCGCGGGCAGACCCAGTACTTC.

V usage is TRBV5-1 and J usage is TRBJ2-5; D uncertain. The CDR3 loop spans 14 amino acids. Between the trimmed V and J ends, which lost 2 bases and 5 bases, there was a span of 13 bases. Germline V lookup: CDR1 SGHRS, CDR2 YFSETQ. This chain's CDR3 is CASSFLPEWETQYF. Written as DNA, the CDR3 is TGCGCCAGCAGCTTCCTACCGGAGTGGGAGACCCAGTACTTC.

This clonotype has only a few counts. The chain employs TRBV7-8 and TRBJ2-7, with TRBD2 matching over 7 bases. CDR1 is SGHVS and CDR2 is FQNEAQ in the germline V gene. This CDR3 region has 15 residues. Germline trimming cut 0 bases from V and 3 bases from J; bases unmatched to any gene: 5. CDR3 sequence: CASSLARGDYYEQYF. The CDR3 bases are TGTGCCAGCAGCTTAGCACGGGGGGACTACTACGAGCAGTACTTC. The variable domain in full, completed from reference TRBV7-8 and TRBJ2-7, reads GAGVSQSPRYKVAKRGQDVALRCDPISGHVSLFWYQQALGQGPEFLTYFQNEAQLDKSGLPSDRFFAERPEGSVSTLKIQRTQQEDSAVYLCASSLARGDYYEQYFGPGTRLTVT.

This clonotype was counted only a few times. V and J are TRBV20-1 and TRBJ1-2; the D gene is possibly TRBD1 (5 bases). Germline CDR1 is DFQATT and CDR2 is SNEGSKA (reference sequence). The length of the CDR3 is 16 residues. Trimming cost V 5 bases and J 4 bases, with 23 bases left between them. This CDR3 reads CSALPLQETSSYGYTF. The CDR3 nucleotides are TGCAGTGCTCTACCGTTACAGGAAACAAGCAGCTATGGCTACACCTTC.

The sample holds a few counts of this clonotype. The chain has TRBV11-2 and TRBJ2-7; 8 positions agree with TRBD1. Germline CDR1 reads SGHAT; CDR2 reads FQNNGV. The CDR3 has 15 amino acids. J was trimmed by 3 bases and V by 1 base; bases with no gene match: 5. The CDR3 protein is CASSLGGTGLYEQYF. The CDR3 nucleotides are TGTGCCAGCAGCTTAGGGGGGACAGGCCTCTACGAGCAGTACTTC.

V and J are TRBV5-5 and TRBJ2-7; 7 nucleotides align to TRBD1. V was pared by 0 bases and J by 0 bases, with 6 bases of the junction left unmatched. Germline V lookup: CDR1 SGHKS, CDR2 YYEKEE (reference sequence). This CDR3 is 16 amino acids long. The CDR3, as DNA: TGTGCCAGCAGCTTGGAACAAACAGGGGTCTCCTACGAGCAGTACTTC. Protein sequence: CASSLEQTGVSYEQYF. Variable domain in full (rest from reference TRBV5-5 and TRBJ2-7): DAGVTQSPTHLIKTRGQQVTLRCSPISGHKSVSWYQQVLGQGPQFIFQYYEKEERGRGNFPDRFSARQFPNYSSELNVNALLLGDSALYLCASSLEQTGVSYEQYFGPGTRLTVT.

This clonotype has only a few counts. DNA for the CDR3: TGTGCCAGCAGTTTGGGGGACAGGAGCTCCTATAATTCACCCCTCCACTTT. It specifies CASSLGDRSSYNSPLHF. This chain connects TRBV12-3 or TRBV12-4 to TRBJ1-6, with 8 bases matching TRBD1. V lost 3 bases and J lost 0; bases outside the gene matches: 4. This CDR3 has 17 amino acids.

This clonotype was detected only a few times. CDR3 nucleotides: TGTGCCAGCAGCTTAAGCCTAGGCCAGCAGTTCTTC. It specifies CASSLSLGQQFF. V and J are TRBV7-3 and TRBJ2-1; D is uncertain. Germline CDR1 reads SGHTA; CDR2 reads FQGTGA. There are 12 residues in the CDR3. V lost 1 base and J lost 11, with 9 bases in between.

This clonotype was observed a few times. The V and J genes are TRBV6-5 and TRBJ2-6; D unresolved. The germline gives CDR1 MNHEY, CDR2 SVGAGI. The CDR3 length is 14 residues. The ends were cut back, 10 bases at V and 2 bases at J, with 12 bases in the middle. CDR3 loop: CANKGVPGANVLTF. In DNA, the CDR3 is TGTGCCAATAAGGGCGTCCCTGGGGCCAACGTCCTGACTTTC.

The count of this clonotype is one. This likely comes from a read error, as the CDR3 has no conserved phenylalanine or tryptophan at its end. J is TRBJ2-7 and V is TRBV10-3, with D unclear. Trimming removed 3 bases from V and 3 bases from J, with 12 bases in between. Germline-derived CDR1 and CDR2 are ENHRY and SYGVKD. CDR3 length: 14 amino acids. This CDR3 is CAISESPADYEQYC. The DNA for the CDR3 is TGTGCCATCAGTGAATCCCCCGCTGACTACGAGCAGTACTGC.

This clonotype was detected only a few times. CDR3 protein: CASSNLLAAYQETQYF. The CDR3 coding sequence is TGCGCCAGCAGTAATTTACTAGCTGCGTACCAAGAGACCCAGTACTTC. This sequence joins TRBV4-1 and TRBJ2-5, with D perhaps TRBD2 (6 bases). V lost 6 bases, J lost 0 bases, and 17 bases lay in between. Germline V gene data show CDR1 as MGHRA and CDR2 as YSYEKL. This CDR3 is built from 16 residues.

The rearrangement uses TRBV7-2 and TRBJ2-4; 9 nucleotides align to TRBD1. CDR1 SGHTA and CDR2 FQGNSA come from the germline V gene. CDR3 size: 18 residues. V shed 3 bases and J 2 bases; nucleotides not matched to a gene: 11. DNA for the CDR3: TGTGCCAGCAGCTTCGGACAGGGGTGGATATTGACCAAAAACATTCAGTACTTC. It codes for CASSFGQGWILTKNIQYF.

The chain has TRBV20-1 and TRBJ2-7; D is possibly TRBD1 (5 bases). The V end lost 0 bases, the J end lost 7 bases, and 19 bases lay between the germline ends. Germline V lookup: CDR1 DFQATT, CDR2 SNEGSKA (reference sequence). CDR3 size: 15 residues. The CDR3 region has the DNA TGCAGTGCTAGAGATTGGGAATACAGGCAGGAAGAGCAGTACTTC. Translating gives CSARDWEYRQEEQYF.